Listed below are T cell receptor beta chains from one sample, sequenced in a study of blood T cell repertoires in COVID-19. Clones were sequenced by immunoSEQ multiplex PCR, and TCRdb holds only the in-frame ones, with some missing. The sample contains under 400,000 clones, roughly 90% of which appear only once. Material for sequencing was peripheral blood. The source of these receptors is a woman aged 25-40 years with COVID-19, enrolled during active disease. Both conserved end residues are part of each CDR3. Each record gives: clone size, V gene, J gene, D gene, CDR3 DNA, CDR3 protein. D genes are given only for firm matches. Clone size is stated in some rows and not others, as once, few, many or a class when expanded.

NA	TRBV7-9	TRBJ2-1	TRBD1	TGTGCCAGCAGCCCGCGTCCCGGGACAGGGTTTGGGTCCTACAATGAGCAGTTCTTC	CASSPRPGTGFGSYNEQFF
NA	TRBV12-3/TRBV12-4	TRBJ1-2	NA	TGTGCCAGCAGTTTGGCTCCTGATGGCTACACCTTC	CASSLAPDGYTF
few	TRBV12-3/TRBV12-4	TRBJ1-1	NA	TGTGCCAGCAGCCCAGGGCGGGGGTCGGGAGCTTTCTTT	CASSPGRGSGAFF
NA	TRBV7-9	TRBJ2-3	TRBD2	TGTGCCAGCAGCTTACCCCGCCGATGGAGTGGGAGGGCATCAGATACGCAGTATTTT	CASSLPRRWSGRASDTQYF
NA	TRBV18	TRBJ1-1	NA	TGTGCCAGCTCACCACAAAGGACACAGAACACTGAAGCTTTCTTT	CASSPQRTQNTEAFF
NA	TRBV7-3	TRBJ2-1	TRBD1	TGTGCCAGCAGCTGGGGGACAGGGGAATCCTACAATGAGCAGTTCTTC	CASSWGTGESYNEQFF
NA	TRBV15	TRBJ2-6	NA	TGTGCCACCAGCAGAGTTGGCGGGGGCGGTGGGGCCAACGTCCTGACTTTC	CATSRVGGGGGANVLTF
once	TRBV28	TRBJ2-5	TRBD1	TGTGCCAGCAGCGGACAGGGCACAGGGGATGACTACCAAGAGACCCAGTACTTC	CASSGQGTGDDYQETQYF
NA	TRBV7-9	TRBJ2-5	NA	TGTGCCAGCAGCCCATTTCAAGAGACCCAGTACTTC	CASSPFQETQYF
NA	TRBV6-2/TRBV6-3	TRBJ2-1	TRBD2	TGTGCCAGCAGTTACGGGACTAGCGGGAGAGTTAACAATGAGCAGTTCTTC	CASSYGTSGRVNNEQFF